This T cell receptor beta chain was sequenced during a study of shared clonotypes between healthy human individuals. Whole-study findings and limits: The authors sampled blood alone, and tissue repertoires likely differ.

The CDR3 contains 12 residues. Germline V gives CDR1 SEHNR, CDR2 FQNEAQ (reference sequence). Trimming took off 1 base at V and 11 bases at J, with 11 bases between the two ends. About this clone itself: The antigen is undetermined. Possible read error: a much larger clone is one base away. The same CDR3 is also encoded by other DNA sequences in this sample.

Deep-level running was used for the assay. Assay: immunoSEQ multiplex PCR; the TCRdb copy retains only in-frame clones and omits some. Of around 500,000 clones listed, approximately 79% are singletons. This chain links TRBV7-9 with TRBJ1-2, with unresolved D. This sequence originates from a woman aged 40 to 55 in good health. Some clones in this sample may be carry-over from other donors' samples. Material for sequencing was PBMCs. DNA of the CDR3: TGTGCCAGCAGCTTAGTTGGACGTGGTTACACCTTC. It translates to CASSLVGRGYTF.